Listed here is a single T cell receptor (beta chain). Its antigen is currently not known. Per-base quality was not reported, and no clone a single base away is much larger than it. In the same sample, other DNA sequences code for this CDR3. The data originate from a study of OX40 agonist ivuxolimab in advanced cancers. For context, the study as a whole: Ivuxolimab was an agonistic, fully human IgG2 monoclonal antibody directed against OX40 (CD134), a costimulatory receptor. Among the 50 to 55 dose-escalation patients, around 19 had hepatocellular carcinoma, about 15 melanoma, 9 renal cell carcinoma and 9 head and neck cancer. Intravenous ivuxolimab was administered to patients every 2 weeks at six dose levels: 0.01, 0.1, 0.3, 1.5, 3 and 10 mg/kg. The monotherapy dose-escalation portion (N = 52 patients) of the phase I ivuxolimab trial is reported in the paper. The point of sequencing TCRbeta in the periphery was to test whether ivuxolimab changed TCR sequence diversity and drove clonal T-cell expansion. Partial responses occurred in three dose-escalation patients: two with cutaneous melanoma and one with hepatocellular carcinoma. The dose-escalation cohort was 82.7% male with a mean age of about 65 years, ranging from about 20 to 80. Patients were allowed to have had prior anti-PD-1, anti-PD-L1 or anti-CTLA-4 therapy, and 30% to 40% of the dose-escalation patients had been treated with checkpoint inhibitors. Broader findings and caveats from the paper: Partial responders in the 0.1-3.0 mg/kg groups had among the lowest normalized peripheral clonal expansion, especially among CD8+ T cells. After ivuxolimab, CD8+ T cells had more expanded clones than CD4+ T cells on average. Which antigens the clonally expanded peripheral T cells were specific for was not determined. Low levels of normalized T-cell clonal expansion were also seen in some patients who did not respond. Clonal expansion of both CD4+ and CD8+ blood T cells was observed from baseline to week 6 at doses 0.1 to 3.0 mg/kg.

Genomic DNA was isolated from the sorted cells so that the TCRbeta CDR3 region could be sequenced. The immunoSEQ Assay was used to sequence the TCRbeta CDR3 regions. TCRdb's version of the immuneACCESS table is confined to in-frame rearrangements and falls short of the full clone set. An unresolved V gene accounts for under half of the shortfall where checked; the remainder is of unknown origin. The sample records tens of thousands of clones, 89% of which are singletons. Roughly 10% of the sample comes from the top ten. Patients with a history of autoimmune disease or receiving systemic immunosuppression were excluded from the trial. Peripheral blood for TCR sequencing was collected from all dose cohorts at baseline, on cycle 4 day 1, and on cycle 7 day 1. Samples were obtained from an open-label, multicenter, first-in-human phase I dose-escalation trial of ivuxolimab. Adults with locally advanced or metastatic melanoma, renal cell carcinoma, hepatocellular carcinoma or head and neck squamous cell carcinoma were enrolled in the trial. CD4+ and CD8+ T cells were sorted separately from peripheral blood before TCR sequencing.

Relative to germline, V is missing 6 bases and J is missing 7 bases, with 6 bases of the junction outside any gene match. The germline V gene specifies MDHEN as CDR1 and SYDVKM as CDR2. The CDR3 runs 13 residues from the cysteine to the phenylalanine. Only the CDR3 part of the read is kept: 39 bases, read in frame from the first base. The origin of this receptor is an adult with an advanced solid tumor such as melanoma, head and neck, liver or kidney cancer. Recombination linked TRBV28 to TRBJ1-2; 9 bases in the junction line up with TRBD1. Specimen: CD4+ or CD8+ T cells sorted from blood, collected in a trial of the OX40 agonist ivuxolimab. The nucleotides read TGTGCCAGCAGCTTAGGACAGGGGTTTGGCTACACCTTC. This yields the protein CASSLGQGFGYTF.